The 22 T cell receptor beta chains below were found in one sample sequenced in a study of blood T cell repertoires in COVID-19. Libraries were prepared by immunoSEQ multiplex PCR; TCRdb keeps only in-frame clonotypes and omits some of them. Among more than 150,000 clones listed, less than 90% were seen once. Sequencing was performed on peripheral blood. The receptors here all came from a woman in her 40s with acute or convalescent COVID-19.

The rearrangement uses TRBV28 and TRBJ1-1; possible D gene TRBD1, 5 bases. The CDR3 sequence is 12 residues long. CDR1 and CDR2 from the germline V gene are MDHEN and SYDVKM. Trimming stripped 4 bases from V and 4 bases from J, with 7 bases between. CDR3 in amino acids: CASSWGGTEAFF. CDR3 nucleotides: TGTGCCAGCAGTTGGGGGGGCACTGAAGCTTTCTTT.

This clone showed up just once. The chain carries TRBV20-1 and TRBJ1-5; D possibly corresponds to TRBD1 (5 bases). The CDR3 is 12 amino acids. CDR1 and CDR2 from the germline V gene are DFQATT and SNEGSKA (reference sequence). Trimming left V 3 bases short and J 9 bases short, with 12 bases between. CDR3: CSASSRARPQHF. CDR3 DNA sequence: TGCAGTGCTAGTTCCAGGGCAAGGCCCCAGCATTTT.

This clone showed up many times. The same CDR3 arises from other DNA sequences in this sample as well. V usage is TRBV3-1 (or the pseudogene TRBV3-2) and J usage is TRBJ2-2, with D possibly being TRBD2 (6 bases). Per germline, CDR1 LGHDT and CDR2 YNNKEL (reference sequence). V lost 4 bases and J 1 base, leaving 10 bases between the germline ends. This CDR3 contains 15 residues. CDR3 sequence (DNA): TGTGCCAGCAGCCCGGGACTTGTGAACACCGGGGAGCTGTTTTTT. It yields the protein CASSPGLVNTGELFF.

This clone was detected only a few times. The chain has TRBV29-1 and TRBJ1-5; 9 bases agree with TRBD1. The CDR3 totals 12 residues. Germline V gene sequence: CDR1 SQVTM, CDR2 ANQGSEA. With V trimmed by 6 bases and J by 6 bases, 3 bases remained unmatched. The CDR3: CSVRTGVQPQHF. The CDR3 nucleotides are TGCAGCGTAAGGACAGGGGTTCAGCCCCAGCATTTT.

The chain combines TRBV6-5 with TRBJ1-1; D remains unclear. Germline lookup yields CDR1 MNHEY and CDR2 SVGAGI. The CDR3 totals 16 residues. Trimming removed 2 bases from V and 1 base from J, with 14 bases in between. CDR3 region: CASSYAGFKKNTEAFF. CDR3 nucleotide sequence: TGTGCCAGCAGTTACGCGGGGTTCAAGAAGAACACTGAAGCTTTCTTT.

V and J are TRBV28 and TRBJ2-7; 10 nucleotides match TRBD2. V shed 7 bases, J shed 0 bases, and the junction held 9 bases outside the gene matches. The CDR3 is made up of 16 amino acids. Germline lookup yields CDR1 MDHEN and CDR2 SYDVKM. CDR3 region: CASNQASGGFSYEQYF. The CDR3 DNA is TGTGCCAGCAACCAGGCTAGCGGGGGCTTCTCCTACGAGCAGTACTTC.

CDR3 in amino acids: CASSLWGGQPQHF. The CDR3 DNA sequence: TGTGCCAGCAGCTTGTGGGGCGGACAGCCCCAGCATTTT. V is TRBV5-5 and J is TRBJ1-5, with D perhaps matching TRBD1 (5 bases). CDR3 length equals 13 residues. CDR1 and CDR2 (germline): SGHKS, YYEKEE (reference sequence). V lost 1 base, J lost 7 bases, and 9 bases lay in between.

The chain carries TRBV27 and TRBJ1-1, with TRBD1 matching over 10 bases. Germline lookup yields CDR1 MNHEY and CDR2 SMNVEV (reference sequence). The CDR3 totals 14 residues. With V trimmed by 2 bases and J by 7 bases, 4 bases remained unmatched. This chain's CDR3 is CASSLDRDRGEAFF. As DNA, the CDR3 is TGTGCCAGCAGTTTAGACCGGGACAGGGGTGAAGCTTTCTTT.

This sequence joins TRBV7-2 and TRBJ2-7, with D maybe TRBD1 (6 bases). Trimming pared 4 bases from V and 6 bases from J, leaving 16 bases between. This CDR3 comprises 14 residues. Looked up from germline, CDR1 is SGHTA and CDR2 is FQGNSA. The DNA of the CDR3 is TGTGCCAGCAGCTCAGGACAGCCATTCTCCGAGCAGTACTTC. Protein sequence: CASSSGQPFSEQYF.

CDR3 nucleotides: TGTGCCAGCACCATTAACAGGGCTGAAGCTTTCTTT. Protein: CASTINRAEAFF. The gene calls are TRBV28 and TRBJ1-1; weak D call: TRBD1 (6 bases). The V and J ends lost 7 bases and 6 bases respectively, with 12 bases between them. This CDR3 is 12 amino acids long. The germline V gene has CDR1 MDHEN and CDR2 SYDVKM.

This clone was detected only once. The J gene is TRBJ1-1, the V gene TRBV6-4; D is unresolved. Trimming took off 3 bases at V and 0 bases at J, with 8 bases between the two ends. The germline V gene encodes CDR1 MRHNA and CDR2 SNTAGT. CDR3 length equals 14 residues. CDR3 coding DNA: TGTGCCAGCAGTGATAGCTTTCTGAACACTGAAGCTTTCTTT. Translating it yields CASSDSFLNTEAFF.

The chain couples TRBV15 to TRBJ1-6; D remains ambiguous. This CDR3 spans 17 amino acids. Germline CDR1 LNHNV, CDR2 YYDKDF (reference sequence). Trimming took 0 bases from V and 5 from J, leaving 14 bases between them. CDR3: CATSRERVSGDNSPLHF. The CDR3 DNA is TGTGCCACCAGCAGAGAGCGGGTGTCTGGGGATAATTCACCCCTCCACTTT.

This chain connects TRBV9 to TRBJ2-1, with 12 bases matching TRBD2. This CDR3 has 15 residues. Germline V CDR1 and CDR2: SGDLS, YYNGEE. Trimming cost V 3 bases and J 6 bases; bases outside gene matches: 4. CDR3 amino acids: CASSASGGAGNEQFF. The CDR3 DNA sequence: TGTGCCAGCAGCGCTAGCGGGGGGGCCGGCAATGAGCAGTTCTTC.

The chain joins TRBV5-1 to TRBJ2-5; D gene ambiguous. The germline CDR1 and CDR2 sequences are SGHRS and YFSETQ. CDR3 length: 11 residues. V dropped 3 bases and J dropped 5 bases, with 5 bases sitting between them. CDR3: CASSYGETQYF. CDR3 nucleotides: TGCGCCAGCAGCTACGGGGAGACCCAGTACTTC.

V gene TRBV18 combines with J gene TRBJ2-1; D gene ambiguous. The V and J ends lost 3 bases and 0 bases respectively, with 12 bases between them. Germline CDR1 and CDR2: KGHSH and LQKENI. There are 16 residues in the CDR3. CDR3 coding DNA: TGTGCCAGCTCACCCTTAAGTTCAGGCTCCTACAATGAGCAGTTCTTC. This translates into CASSPLSSGSYNEQFF.

This sequence joins TRBV5-1 and TRBJ2-7, with 9 nucleotides matching TRBD2. Per germline, CDR1 SGHRS and CDR2 YFSETQ. The V and J ends lost 0 bases and 6 bases, in that order; junction bases with no gene match: 7. The CDR3 has 15 amino acids. CDR3 in DNA: TGCGCCAGCAGCTTGGTAATGGCGGGGGGGCTCGAGCAGTACTTC. Translated: CASSLVMAGGLEQYF.

This clone was seen just once. This same CDR3 is encoded by further DNA sequences in the sample. This CDR3 reads CASSPGLANTGELFF. As DNA, the CDR3 is TGTGCCAGCTCCCCCGGACTGGCGAACACCGGGGAGCTGTTTTTT. V and J are TRBV18 and TRBJ2-2, with TRBD2 as a possible D gene (5 bases). Germline-derived CDR1 and CDR2 are KGHSH and LQKENI. CDR3 length: 15 amino acids. V lost 6 bases, J lost 0 bases, and 11 bases lay in between.

The chain recombines TRBV5-1 with TRBJ1-5; 7 bases match TRBD1. V was clipped by 4 bases and J by 0 bases; unmatched bases: 4. This CDR3 contains 15 residues. Germline V lookup: CDR1 SGHRS, CDR2 YFSETQ. CDR3 residues: CASSEGTVSNQPQHF. As DNA, the CDR3 is TGCGCCAGCAGCGAGGGGACAGTTAGCAATCAGCCCCAGCATTTT.

The chain has TRBV7-2 and TRBJ2-5; 7 nucleotides align to TRBD1. This CDR3 has 13 amino acids. Germline trimming cut 4 bases from V and 6 bases from J; bases unmatched to any gene: 5. CDR1 is SGHTA and CDR2 is FQGNSA in the germline V gene. The chain's CDR3 is CASSSDRAKTQYF. For the CDR3, the DNA is TGTGCCAGCAGCTCCGACAGGGCCAAGACCCAGTACTTC. Variable domain in full (rest from reference TRBV7-2 and TRBJ2-5): GAGVSQSPSNKVTEKGKDVELRCDPISGHTALYWYRQSLGQGLEFLIYFQGNSAPDKSGLPSDRFSAERTGGSVSTLTIQRTQQEDSAVYLCASSSDRAKTQYFGPGTRLLVL.

The J gene is TRBJ1-6, the V gene TRBV9; D remains unclear. Germline loops: CDR1 SGDLS, CDR2 YYNGEE. The CDR3 covers 14 residues. The ends were cut back, 0 bases at V and 5 bases at J, with 6 bases in the middle. In DNA form, the CDR3 reads TGTGCCAGCAGCGTAGTGAGGGATAATTCACCCCTCCACTTT. It is translated as CASSVVRDNSPLHF.

The chain is built from TRBV7-9 and TRBJ2-7, with D perhaps TRBD1 (5 bases). CDR3 size: 18 residues. The V and J ends lost 1 base and 0 bases respectively, with 19 bases between them. The germline V gene has CDR1 SEHNR and CDR2 FQNEAQ (reference sequence). CDR3 region: CASSLGFRTYRTSYEQYF. The CDR3 nucleotides are TGTGCCAGCAGCTTAGGGTTTCGCACATACAGGACCTCCTACGAGCAGTACTTC.

CDR3 coding DNA: TGTGCCAGCAGCCCCGGGACAGGGACGAATGGCTACACCTTC. This translates into CASSPGTGTNGYTF. V is TRBV7-9 and J is TRBJ1-2; 9 bases match TRBD1. The CDR3 loop spans 14 amino acids. V lost 5 bases, J lost 6 bases, and 7 bases stayed unmatched. CDR1 and CDR2 from the germline V gene are SEHNR and FQNEAQ (reference sequence).